This T cell receptor (beta chain) emerged from a study of cytomegalovirus exposure and HLA in healthy donors. Study overall: Early release data held roughly 90 million unique TCRs from HLA-typed donors.

As regards this clone: The antigen is undetermined.

The V gene's germline CDR1 is SGHDN and CDR2 FVKESK. V lost 1 base and J 2 bases, leaving 18 bases between the germline ends. The CDR3 sequence is 17 residues long. In the PCR, 60 Vbeta and 13 Jbeta primers were used. In the authors' workflow: Among the unique TCR beta chains that a later analysis counted, about 86 million in all, roughly 11 million were shared. Some clones are missing from TCRdb's copy, which holds only in-frame ones; the method was immunoSEQ multiplex PCR. V, J and clone size were drawn from that table, and D and trimming were deduced from the DNA. The sample shows fewer than 85,000 clones, about 79% of them seen only once. Study-level points and caveats: With later analysis, a missense DCLRE1C variant became linked to TCR beta V- and J-gene trimming. TCR beta chains numbering some 160 were designated cytomegalovirus-associated.

Sample: PBMCs. This clonotype was obtained from a male donor in good health and CMV-seropositive. The chain has TRBV14 and TRBJ2-7; TRBD2 is a possible D gene (6 bases). The DNA of the CDR3 is TGTGCCAGCAGCCAAGTCTCGGGACTCTTGCCGGCCTACGAGCAGTACTTC. Protein: CASSQVSGLLPAYEQYF.